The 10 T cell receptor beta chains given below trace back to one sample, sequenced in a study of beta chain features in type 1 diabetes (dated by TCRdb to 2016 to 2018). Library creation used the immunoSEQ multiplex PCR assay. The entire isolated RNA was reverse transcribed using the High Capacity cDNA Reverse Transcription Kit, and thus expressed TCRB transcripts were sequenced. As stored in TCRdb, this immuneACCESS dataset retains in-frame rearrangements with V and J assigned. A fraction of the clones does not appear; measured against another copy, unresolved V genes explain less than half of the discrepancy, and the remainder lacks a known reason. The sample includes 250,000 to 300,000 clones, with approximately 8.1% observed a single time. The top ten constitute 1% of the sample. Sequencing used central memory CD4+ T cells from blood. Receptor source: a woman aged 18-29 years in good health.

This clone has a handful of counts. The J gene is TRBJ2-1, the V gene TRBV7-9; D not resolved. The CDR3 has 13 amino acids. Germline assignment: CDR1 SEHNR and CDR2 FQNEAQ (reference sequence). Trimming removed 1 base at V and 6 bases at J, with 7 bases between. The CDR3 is CASSLVLSNEQFF. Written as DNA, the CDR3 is TGTGCCAGCAGCTTAGTCCTGAGCAATGAGCAGTTCTTC.

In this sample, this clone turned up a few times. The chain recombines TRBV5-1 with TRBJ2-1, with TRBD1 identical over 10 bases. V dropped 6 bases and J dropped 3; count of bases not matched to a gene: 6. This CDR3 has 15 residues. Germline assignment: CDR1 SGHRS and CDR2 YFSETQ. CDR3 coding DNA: TGCGCCAGCATTAATGACAGGGGGCTCTACAATGAGCAGTTCTTC. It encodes CASINDRGLYNEQFF. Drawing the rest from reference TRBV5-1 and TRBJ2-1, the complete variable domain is KAGVTQTPRYLIKTRGQQVTLSCSPISGHRSVSWYQQTPGQGLQFLFEYFSETQRNKGNFPGRFSGRQFSNSRSEMNVSTLELGDSALYLCASINDRGLYNEQFFGPGTRLTVL.

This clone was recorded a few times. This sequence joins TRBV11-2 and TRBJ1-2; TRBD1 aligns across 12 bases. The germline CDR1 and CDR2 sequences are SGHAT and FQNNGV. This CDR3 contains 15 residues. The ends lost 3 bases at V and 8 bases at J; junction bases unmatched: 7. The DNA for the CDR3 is TGTGCCAGCAGCTTTGAGGGACAGGGGGCGCGAGGCTACACCTTC. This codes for CASSFEGQGARGYTF.

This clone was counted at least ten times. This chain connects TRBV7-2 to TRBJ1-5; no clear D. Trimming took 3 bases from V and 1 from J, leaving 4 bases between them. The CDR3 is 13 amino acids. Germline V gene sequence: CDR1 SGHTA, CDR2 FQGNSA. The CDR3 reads CASSFASNQPQHF. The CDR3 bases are TGTGCCAGCAGCTTTGCAAGCAATCAGCCCCAGCATTTT.

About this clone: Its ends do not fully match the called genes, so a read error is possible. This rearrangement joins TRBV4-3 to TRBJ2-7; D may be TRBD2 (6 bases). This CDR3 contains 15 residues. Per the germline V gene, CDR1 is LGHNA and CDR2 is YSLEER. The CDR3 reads CASSQVLAETYAQYF. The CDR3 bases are TGCGCCAGCAGCCAAGTTTTAGCGGAGACATACGCGCAGTACTTC.

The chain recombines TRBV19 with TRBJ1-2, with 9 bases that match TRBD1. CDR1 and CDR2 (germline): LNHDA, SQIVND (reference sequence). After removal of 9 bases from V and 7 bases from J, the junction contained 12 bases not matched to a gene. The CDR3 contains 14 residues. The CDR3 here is CASYQPGQGSGYTF. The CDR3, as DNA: TGTGCCAGCTACCAACCGGGACAGGGAAGTGGCTACACCTTC.

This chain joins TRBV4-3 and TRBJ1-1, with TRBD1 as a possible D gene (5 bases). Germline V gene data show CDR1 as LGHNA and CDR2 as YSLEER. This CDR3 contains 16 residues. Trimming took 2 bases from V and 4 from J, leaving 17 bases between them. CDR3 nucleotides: TGCGCCAGCAGCCAATGGGGAAGGGGCAGAGGCACTGAAGCTTTCTTT. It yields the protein CASSQWGRGRGTEAFF.

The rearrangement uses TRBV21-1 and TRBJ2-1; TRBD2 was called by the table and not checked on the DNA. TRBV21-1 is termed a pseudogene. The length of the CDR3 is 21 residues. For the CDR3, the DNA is TGTGCCAGCAGCAAACTTAGGACCCCGCTTTTAACTAGCGGGAGGGGAAATGAGCAGTTCTTC. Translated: CASSKLRTPLLTSGRGNEQFF.

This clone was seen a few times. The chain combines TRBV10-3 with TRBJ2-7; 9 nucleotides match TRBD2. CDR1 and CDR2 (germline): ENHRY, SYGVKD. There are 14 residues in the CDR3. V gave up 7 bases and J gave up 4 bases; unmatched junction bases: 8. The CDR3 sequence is CAITPSGNNYEQYF. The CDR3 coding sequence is TGTGCCATCACGCCTAGCGGGAATAATTACGAGCAGTACTTC.

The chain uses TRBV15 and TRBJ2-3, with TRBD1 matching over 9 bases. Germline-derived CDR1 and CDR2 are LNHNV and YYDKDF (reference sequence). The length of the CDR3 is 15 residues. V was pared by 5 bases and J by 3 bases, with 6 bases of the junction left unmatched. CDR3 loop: CATSVRDRDTDTQYF. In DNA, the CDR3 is TGTGCCACCAGCGTCCGGGACAGGGATACAGATACGCAGTATTTT.